This TCR beta chain was recorded in a study of cytomegalovirus exposure and HLA in healthy donors. With 60 Vbeta and 13 Jbeta primers, the PCR was carried out. Assay used: immunoSEQ multiplex PCR; TCRdb lists only in-frame clones, some missing. The repertoire holds about 120,000 clones, with roughly 76% as singletons. With respect to this clone: The antigen is not known.

CDR3 length: 13 amino acids. Germline values: CDR1 LNHDA, CDR2 SQIVND (reference sequence). Regarding the study as a whole: TCR beta sequences reportedly predicted the HLA-A and HLA-B alleles of most subjects accurately. Donor immune exposure was known only as CMV serostatus.

The chain recombines TRBV19 with TRBJ2-5; D may be TRBD1 (5 bases). TRBJ2-7 matches the DNA end more closely, so the J call is doubtful. The sequencing input was PBMCs. This receptor was identified in a woman aged 40 to 50 in good health and CMV-seropositive. CDR3 region: CATSKQDTYEQYF. The CDR3 DNA reads as TGTGCCACCTCCAAACAGGATACCTACGAGCAGTACTTC.